This is a list of T cell receptor beta chains from one sample in a study of blood T cell repertoires in COVID-19. Profiled with immunoSEQ multiplex PCR; TCRdb holds only in-frame clones, not every one. This table has 35,000 or so clones, approximately 75% appearing once. The sequencing input was peripheral blood. These receptors were obtained from a human donor in a cohort sampled during active or convalescent COVID-19. The donor label of this sample is uncertain. The CDR3 runs from the conserved cysteine through the conserved F or W. The order of the fields is D gene, clone size, J gene, V gene, CDR3 protein, CDR3 DNA. The D gene is left open where the match is weak. Size is omitted from some rows. Given values are once, few, many or a class for expanded clones.

>NA|once|TRBJ1-3|TRBV27
CASSLYGGTSLNTIYF
TGTGCCAGCAGTTTATATGGGGGGACTTCCTTAAACACCATATATTTT
>NA|NA|TRBJ1-1|TRBV19
CASSIGPASINAFF
TGTGCCAGTAGTATAGGGCCGGCTAGTATAAACGCTTTCTTT
>TRBD2|NA|TRBJ2-1|TRBV27
CASSPGLAGSYNEQFF
TGTGCCAGCTCCCCGGGACTAGCGGGTAGTTACAATGAGCAGTTCTTC
>NA|NA|TRBJ2-1|TRBV12-3/TRBV12-4
CASRRTYNEQFF
TGTGCCAGCAGGAGGACCTACAATGAGCAGTTCTTC
>NA|NA|TRBJ2-1|TRBV3-1/TRBV3-2
CASSQDVSSGSYNEQFF
TGTGCCAGCAGCCAAGATGTGTCCAGCGGTTCGTACAATGAGCAGTTCTTC
>NA|NA|TRBJ2-4|TRBV28
CASSPSGGDKNIQYF
TGTGCCAGCAGCCCCTCCGGAGGTGACAAAAACATTCAGTACTTC
>TRBD2|NA|TRBJ2-1|TRBV29-1
CSSRGGERTRGSNEQFF
TGCAGCTCCCGGGGGGGAGAGAGGACTAGGGGATCTAATGAGCAGTTCTTC
>NA|NA|TRBJ1-6|TRBV18
CASSLRAWEDSPLHF
TGTGCCAGCTCACTCCGCGCGTGGGAGGATTCACCCCTCCACTTT
>NA|NA|TRBJ1-4|TRBV5-6
CASAYTGDEKLFF
TGTGCCAGCGCCTATACGGGAGATGAAAAACTGTTTTTT
>NA|NA|TRBJ2-2|TRBV30
CAQRGYYTGELFF
TGTGCCCAAAGAGGATACTACACCGGGGAGCTGTTTTTT
>NA|NA|TRBJ1-6|TRBV28
CASSLNRANSPLHF
TGTGCCAGCAGTTTAAACAGGGCCAATTCACCCCTCCACTTT
>NA|NA|TRBJ2-1|TRBV7-8
CASSLYGVGEGGEQFF
TGTGCCAGCAGCTTGTACGGGGTCGGCGAGGGTGGTGAGCAGTTCTTC